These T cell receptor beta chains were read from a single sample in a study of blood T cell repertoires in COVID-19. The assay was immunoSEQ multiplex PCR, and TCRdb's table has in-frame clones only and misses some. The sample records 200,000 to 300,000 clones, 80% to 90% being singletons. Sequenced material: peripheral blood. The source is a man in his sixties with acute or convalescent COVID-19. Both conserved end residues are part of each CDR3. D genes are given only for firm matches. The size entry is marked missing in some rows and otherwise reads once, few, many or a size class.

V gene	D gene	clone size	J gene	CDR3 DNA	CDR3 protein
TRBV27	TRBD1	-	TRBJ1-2	TGTGCCAGCAGTTGGACAGGGGCGGCCTATGGCTACACCTTC	CASSWTGAAYGYTF
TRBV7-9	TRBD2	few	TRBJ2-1	TGTGCCCTCAATTTAGGGCTAGCGGGGTACAATGAGCAGTTCTTC	CALNLGLAGYNEQFF
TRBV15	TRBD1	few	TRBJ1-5	TGTGCCACCAAGACGGGGCCACAGGGGAATATCAATCAGCCCCAGCATTTT	CATKTGPQGNINQPQHF
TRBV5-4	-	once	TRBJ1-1	TGTGCCAGCAGCCCTACGACAGACACTGAAGCTTTCTTT	CASSPTTDTEAFF
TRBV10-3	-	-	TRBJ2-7	TGTGCCATCAGTTTGACAGGCCCCTACGAGCAGTACTTC	CAISLTGPYEQYF
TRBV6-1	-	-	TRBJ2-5	TGTGCCAGCAGTGAAGTAGGTCGCGGGGCGCCCCAAGAGACCCAGTACTTC	CASSEVGRGAPQETQYF
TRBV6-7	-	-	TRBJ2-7	TGTGCCAGCAGTAAACACCGGGACACTGTACACGAGCAGTACTTC	CASSKHRDTVHEQYF
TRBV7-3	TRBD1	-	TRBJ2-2	TGTGCCAGCGCTCGGACAGGGTGGGCCGGGGAGCTGTTTTTT	CASARTGWAGELFF
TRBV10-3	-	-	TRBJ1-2	TGTGCCATCAGTGTTGGGGGGAGTTATGGCTACACCTTC	CAISVGGSYGYTF
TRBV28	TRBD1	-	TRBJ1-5	TGTGCCAGCAAGAGAACCAGGGGGCTGCGTCAGCCCCAGCATTTT	CASKRTRGLRQPQHF
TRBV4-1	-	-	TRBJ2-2	TGCGCCAGCAGCAGGGACTTCCTTAACACCGGGGAGCTGTTTTTT	CASSRDFLNTGELFF
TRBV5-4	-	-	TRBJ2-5	TGTGCCAGCAGTCACAGGGATGGGGAGACCCAGTACTTC	CASSHRDGETQYF
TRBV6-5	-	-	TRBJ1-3	TGTGCCAGCACTCGCACCAGCTCTGGAAACACCATATATTTT	CASTRTSSGNTIYF
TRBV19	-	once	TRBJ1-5	TGTGCCAGTAGTATAGTCGGGATTAGCAATCAGCCCCAGCATTTT	CASSIVGISNQPQHF
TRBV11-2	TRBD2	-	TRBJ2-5	TGTGCCAGCAGCCTGACTAGCGGCCTCCAAGAGACCCAGTACTTC	CASSLTSGLQETQYF
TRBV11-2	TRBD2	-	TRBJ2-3	TGTGCCAGCAGCTTAGGGGGGACAACGGGACTAGCGGGAGGGCCGGAGTATTTT	CASSLGGTTGLAGGPEYF
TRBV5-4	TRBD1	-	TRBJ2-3	TGTGCCAGCAGCTCAGGGACAGGGCTAAACACAGATACGCAGTATTTT	CASSSGTGLNTDTQYF
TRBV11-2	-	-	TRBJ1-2	TGTGCCAGCAGCTTAGGAGACAGTTACTATGGCTACACCTTC	CASSLGDSYYGYTF
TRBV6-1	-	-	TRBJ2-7	TGTGCCAGCAGTGAAGCCGGAGGTCCTTCCTACGAGCAGTACTTC	CASSEAGGPSYEQYF
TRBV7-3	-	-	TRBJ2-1	TGTGCCAGCAGCTCCGGTCAGGGCGGGACTTACAATGAGCAGTTCTTC	CASSSGQGGTYNEQFF
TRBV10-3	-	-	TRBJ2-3	TGTGCCATCAGCCTGGTTTGGACAAGCACAGATACGCAGTATTTT	CAISLVWTSTDTQYF
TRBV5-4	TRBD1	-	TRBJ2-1	TGTGCCAGCAGCCCGGGGCGGGACAGGGTGGCGAATGAGCAGTTCTTC	CASSPGRDRVANEQFF
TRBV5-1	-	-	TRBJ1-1	TGCGCCAGCAGCTTGCCGCGGGGCACTGAAGCTTTCTTT	CASSLPRGTEAFF
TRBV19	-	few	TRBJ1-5	TGTGCCAGTACCGAGGGAGATTATCAGCCCCAGCATTTT	CASTEGDYQPQHF
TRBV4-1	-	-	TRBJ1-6	TGCGCCAGCAGCCCCACAGCAACGAATTCACCCCTCCACTTT	CASSPTATNSPLHF
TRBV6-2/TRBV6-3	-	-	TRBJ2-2	TGTGCCAGCAGTACGCCACAGACCCGAGCGGGCACCGGGGAGCTGTTTTTT	CASSTPQTRAGTGELFF
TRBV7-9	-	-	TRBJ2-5	TGTGCCAGCAGCTCTAGGACACTACATTCAGGAGAGACCCAGTACTTC	CASSSRTLHSGETQYF
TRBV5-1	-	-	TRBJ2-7	TGCGCCAGCAGCCAAATCCCGGGTCCCGACTACGAGCAGTACTTC	CASSQIPGPDYEQYF
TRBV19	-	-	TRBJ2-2	TGTGCCAGTACCAGGGTAACTAACACCGGGGAGCTGTTTTTT	CASTRVTNTGELFF
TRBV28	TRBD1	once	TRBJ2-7	TGTGCCAGCAGCCGAACAGGGGGGCGCTACGAGCAGTACTTC	CASSRTGGRYEQYF
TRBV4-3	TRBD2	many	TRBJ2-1	TGCGCCAGCAGCCAAGATCTAGCGGGGTACAATGAGCAGTTCTTC	CASSQDLAGYNEQFF
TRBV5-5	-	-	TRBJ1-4	TGTGCCAGCAGTCCAACAGGGTCGAATGAAAAACTGTTTTTT	CASSPTGSNEKLFF
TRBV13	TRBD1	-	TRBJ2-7	TGTGCCAGCAGCCCACAGGGGGGCTACGAGCAGTACTTC	CASSPQGGYEQYF
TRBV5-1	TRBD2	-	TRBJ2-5	TGCGCCAGCAGCGAAGGGACTAGCGGGAACTTGGAGACCCAGTACTTC	CASSEGTSGNLETQYF
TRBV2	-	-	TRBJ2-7	TGTGCCAGCAGTAACTCTTCTGGGGGGATCTACGAGCAGTACTTC	CASSNSSGGIYEQYF
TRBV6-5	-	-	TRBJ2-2	TGTGCCAGCAGTCCGGTCGGTCTATCGGGGGAGCTGTTTTTT	CASSPVGLSGELFF
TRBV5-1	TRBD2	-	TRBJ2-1	TGCGCCAGCAGCCCCGAACTAGCGGGAGACAATGAGCAGTTCTTC	CASSPELAGDNEQFF
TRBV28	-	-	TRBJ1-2	TGTGCCAGCAGTTTGGGCAGGTTCAGCTATGGCTACACCTTC	CASSLGRFSYGYTF
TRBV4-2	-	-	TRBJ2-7	TGTGCCAGCAGCCAAGGGTCAGGAGGACCCTACGAGCAGTACTTC	CASSQGSGGPYEQYF
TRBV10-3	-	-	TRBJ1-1	TGTGCCATCAGTGAGTCTGGGAGGGGCACTGAAGCTTTCTTT	CAISESGRGTEAFF
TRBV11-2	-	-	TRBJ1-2	TGTGCCAGCAGCTTAGTTTCGGGACTTGAGGTCAATGGCTACACCTTC	CASSLVSGLEVNGYTF
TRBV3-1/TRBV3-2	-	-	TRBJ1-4	TGTGCCAGCAGCCAAGGACTGCGTGAAAAACTGTTTTTT	CASSQGLREKLFF
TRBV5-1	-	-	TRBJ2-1	TGCGCCAGCAGCTGGGGGGACCGATACAATGAGCAGTTCTTC	CASSWGDRYNEQFF
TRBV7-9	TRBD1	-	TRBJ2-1	TGTGCCAGCACGGACAGGGGCGGGACCTACAATGAGCAGTTCTTC	CASTDRGGTYNEQFF
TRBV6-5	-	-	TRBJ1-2	TGTGCCAGCAGCAGGACAGTTCCTAACTATGGCTACACCTTC	CASSRTVPNYGYTF
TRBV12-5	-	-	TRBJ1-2	TGTGCTAGTGGTTTGGTCCCCCGCGCGGGCCGGGGCTATGGCTACACCTTC	CASGLVPRAGRGYGYTF
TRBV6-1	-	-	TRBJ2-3	TGTGCCAGCAGTGAGCGCGGAATCACAGATACGCAGTATTTT	CASSERGITDTQYF
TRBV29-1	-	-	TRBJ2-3	TGCAGCGTTGAAGGCGCGACAGATACGCAGTATTTT	CSVEGATDTQYF
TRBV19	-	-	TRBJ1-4	TGTGCCACCGCCGAGACAACTAATGAAAAACTGTTTTTT	CATAETTNEKLFF
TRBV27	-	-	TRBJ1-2	TGTGCCAGCAGTCCGACAGCTGCTAACTATGGCTACACCTTC	CASSPTAANYGYTF
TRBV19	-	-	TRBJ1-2	TGTGCCAGTACCGCACCAGGACAGATGAACTATGGCTACACCTTC	CASTAPGQMNYGYTF
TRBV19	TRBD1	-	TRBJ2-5	TGTGCCAGTAGTATCTTCTCAACAGGGGGAAAAGAGACCCAGTACTTC	CASSIFSTGGKETQYF
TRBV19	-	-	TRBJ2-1	TGTGCCAGTAGTATTGGCCCCTACAATGAGCAGTTCTTC	CASSIGPYNEQFF
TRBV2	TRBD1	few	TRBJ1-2	TGTGCCAGCATCCCGGGACAGGGACGATATTATGGCTACACCTTC	CASIPGQGRYYGYTF
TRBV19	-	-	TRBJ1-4	TGTGCCAGTAGTATTGGTGGTATTAGAACGGGGACATCCTACGTTGCAACTAATGAAAAACTGTTTTTT	CASSIGGIRTGTSYVATNEKLFF
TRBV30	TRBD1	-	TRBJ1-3	TGTGCCTGGAGTCCGCCTGGGACAGCTGGAAACACCATATATTTT	CAWSPPGTAGNTIYF
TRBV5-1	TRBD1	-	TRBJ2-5	TGCGCCAGCAGCTTGTCCCTGGGACAGGGGAGAGGAGAGACCCAGTACTTC	CASSLSLGQGRGETQYF
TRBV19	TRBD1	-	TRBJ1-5	TGTGCCAGTAGTACCGGGACAGGGGGACAGAATAGCAATCAGCCCCAGCATTTT	CASSTGTGGQNSNQPQHF